This T cell receptor (beta chain) was observed in a study of OX40 agonist ivuxolimab in advanced cancers. Concerning the study at large: Ivuxolimab, which targeted the costimulatory receptor OX40 (CD134), was an agonistic, fully human IgG2 monoclonal antibody. Intravenous ivuxolimab was administered to patients every 2 weeks at six dose levels: 0.01, 0.1, 0.3, 1.5, 3 and 10 mg/kg. Among the 52 dose-escalation patients, some 19 had hepatocellular carcinoma, roughly 15 melanoma, 9 renal cell carcinoma and 9 head and neck cancer. The dose-escalation cohort was 82.7% male with a mean age of approximately 60 years, ranging from roughly 20 to 80. Patients were allowed to have had prior anti-PD-1, anti-PD-L1 or anti-CTLA-4 therapy, and approximately 40% of the dose-escalation patients had been treated with checkpoint inhibitors. Partial responses occurred in three dose-escalation patients, of whom one had hepatocellular carcinoma and two had cutaneous melanoma. The point of sequencing TCRbeta in the periphery was to test whether ivuxolimab changed TCR sequence diversity and drove clonal T-cell expansion. The paper describes the monotherapy dose-escalation part (N of about 52 patients) of the phase I trial of ivuxolimab.

Patients with a history of autoimmune disease or receiving systemic immunosuppression were excluded from the trial. In every dose cohort, peripheral blood was drawn for TCR sequencing at baseline, cycle 4 day 1, and cycle 7 day 1. Samples came from an open-label, multicenter, first-in-human phase I dose-escalation trial of ivuxolimab. The trial enrolled adults with locally advanced or metastatic head and neck squamous cell, hepatocellular, melanoma or renal cell carcinoma. CD4+ and CD8+ T cells were sorted separately from peripheral blood before TCR sequencing. For sequencing of the TCRbeta CDR3 region, genomic DNA was extracted from the sorted cells. TCRbeta CDR3 regions were sequenced using the immunoSEQ Assay. TCRdb provides this immuneACCESS table in a form limited to in-frame rearrangements. Some clones are lacking; in checked studies, under half of them reflect an unresolved V gene, and why the rest are absent is not known. The sample table contains 60,000 to 75,000 clones; only one count was recorded for almost 95% of them. Roughly an eighth of the sample is taken by the ten largest.

Notes on this clone: No cognate antigen has been identified for it. No much larger clone exists at a distance of one base, and base qualities are not known.

The germline V gene supplies CDR1 SGDLS and CDR2 YYNGEE. V sheds 0 bases and J sheds 5 bases, leaving 8 bases between their ends. Spanning cysteine to phenylalanine, the CDR3 consists of 13 amino acids. The CDR3 DNA has 39 bases and is translated from base 1. Points the paper makes about the study in general: In the 0.1-3.0 mg/kg groups, partial responders were among the patients with the lowest normalized peripheral clonal expansion, particularly in CD8+ T cells. At doses of 0.1 to 3.0 mg/kg, clonal expansion of both CD4+ and CD8+ T cells in blood was seen between baseline and week 6. Which antigens the clonally expanded peripheral T cells were specific for was not determined. After ivuxolimab, more expanded clones were found on average in CD8+ T cells than in CD4+ T cells. Low levels of normalized T-cell clonal expansion were also seen in some patients who did not respond.

This TCR was sampled from an adult with an advanced solid tumor such as melanoma, head and neck, liver or kidney cancer. The sample in question was CD4+ or CD8+ T cells sorted from blood, obtained in a trial of the OX40 agonist ivuxolimab. The chain is assembled from TRBV9 and TRBJ1-1; the D segment cannot be called with confidence. CDR3 loop: CASSVGGLTEAFF. The DNA sequence follows: TGTGCCAGCAGCGTAGGAGGGTTAACTGAAGCTTTCTTT.